Given below is one T cell receptor (beta chain) in context. Its recognized antigen is unknown. Base-call qualities are not available, and no considerably larger clone is one nucleotide away. These data originate in a study of blood T cell repertoires in COVID-19 (dated by TCRdb to about 2020). Regarding the study in general: Samples from collaborators originated in the United States, Italy and Spain and spanned both the acute and convalescent phases of COVID-19. Nearly every sample came with metadata listing a de-identified subject ID, COVID-19 status, age in years and sex. The prospective study material was composed of cDNA or gDNA derived from T cells, B-cell-depleted T cells, or PBMCs. Samples were obtained from the ongoing ImmuneRACE study (first 160 participants) and from 1,254 subjects provided by 6 global collaborators. The repertoires were released in a freely available public database meant as a resource for research on the immune response to SARS-CoV-2. Where available, HLA class I and class II types were obtained from metadata supplied by the sample provider rather than from assay-based typing. Subjects who had been exposed to COVID-19, were actively infected with it, or had recovered from it provided the deeply sampled blood TCRbeta repertoires that made up the dataset. Study-level results and caveats: Clinical and demographic metadata were provided uncurated, with the amount varying by source and participant.

The immunoSEQ Assay, a bias-controlled multiplex PCR, was used to amplify TCRbeta CDR3 regions from genomic DNA. In the source study's methods: The number of nucleated cells in each sample was estimated from the amplification of reference gene primers within the assay. To quantify the absolute abundance of each unique TCRbeta CDR3 rearrangement, sequence reads were collapsed and filtered. For each sample, productive Simpson clonality was calculated as the square root of Simpson's diversity index over productive rearrangements. Here the immuneACCESS table is served through TCRdb, limited to in-frame sequences with V and J called. Missing clones are a known gap in these copies; in checked studies unresolved V genes cover under half, and the rest lacks a known reason. V and J calls and clone size are those listed in that table; D and trimming were worked out from the DNA. The sample table shows 60,000 to 80,000 clones, and about 87% are seen once. The ten largest clones add up to approximately 0.99% of the sample.

V is cut by 4 bases and J by 7 bases, and the space between the germline ends is 13 bases. The germline V gene (reference sequence) sets CDR1 to LNHDA and CDR2 to SQIVND. Taken from cysteine to phenylalanine, the CDR3 has 14 residues. The read is trimmed to its CDR3 DNA, 42 bases read in frame from base 1. The collaborating institutions used their own protocols to collect whole blood in K2EDTA tubes. For TCRbeta analysis, collaborators shipped samples as frozen whole blood, isolated PBMCs, or DNA extracted from either of those sample types. Sequencing used peripheral blood. The V and J segments used are TRBV19 and TRBJ2-2; the D gene is perhaps TRBD1, on 5 matching bases. The receptor comes from a man aged 65-85 years with acute or convalescent COVID-19. Here the CDR3 is given as CASSTSRTNGELFF. Here is the DNA: TGTGCCAGTAGTACGTCCAGGACAAACGGGGAGCTGTTTTTT.